These 6 T cell receptor beta chains came from one sample sequenced in a study of regulatory T cells in long-lasting Graves disease. Noted time point: newly diagnosed GD, antithyroid drugs for less than 3 months. There was RNA extracted from PBMCs, and the TCR library was made from it. With iRepertoire HTBI primers and Arm-PCR of CDR3 regions, TCR beta libraries were built. TCRdb passed the multiplex PCR reads through MiXCR, listing each CDR3 protein once. Of roughly 560,000 distinct CDR3 sequences listed, 15% to 20% are singletons. This sample also belongs to another study, concerning T cells in Graves' hyperthyroidism and ophthalmopathy.

The sequencing used peripheral blood mononuclear cells (PBMCs), collected at new diagnosis, from a patient treated with antithyroid drugs. The receptors come from a woman aged 35-65 years with Graves disease.

In its sample, this clonotype was seen a few times. The chain uses TRBV6-2 or TRBV6-3 and TRBJ2-3; perhaps TRBD1 as D (6 bases). Looked up from germline, CDR1 is MNHEY and CDR2 is SVGEGT. CDR3 size: 14 residues. Trimming pared 5 bases from V and 4 bases from J, leaving 13 bases between. CDR3 DNA sequence: TGTGCCAGCAGTCCTCAGGGGCTGGCAGATACGCAGTATTTT. As protein: CASSPQGLADTQYF.

The genes are TRBV6-2 or TRBV6-3 and TRBJ1-3; weak D call: TRBD1 (5 bases). Germline V CDR1 and CDR2: MNHEY, SVGEGT. The CDR3 length is 15 residues. V was pared by 2 bases and J by 0 bases, with 8 bases between. CDR3 coding DNA: TGTGCCAGCAGTTACACGGGGCTCTCTGGAAACACCATATATTTT. Encoded protein: CASSYTGLSGNTIYF.

This clonotype was seen many times. The chain couples TRBV30 to TRBJ1-2; 8 bases map to TRBD1. In germline, CDR1 is GTSNPN, CDR2 SVGIG (reference sequence). The CDR3 length is 13 residues. V was pared by 3 bases and J by 6 bases, with 6 bases of the junction left unmatched. The CDR3 DNA sequence: TGTGCCTGGAGAACAGGGACAGGCGATGGCTACACCTTC. As protein: CAWRTGTGDGYTF.

The V and J genes are TRBV4-2 and TRBJ2-7, with 9 bases fitting TRBD2. This CDR3 has 18 residues. The junction had 12 bases not matched to a gene; V was cut back by 1 base and J by 2 bases. The germline V gene has CDR1 LGHNA and CDR2 YNFKEQ. CDR3 protein: CASSQGGVKGGGAYEQYF. CDR3 sequence (DNA): TGTGCCAGCAGCCAAGGGGGAGTTAAGGGCGGGGGGGCCTACGAGCAGTACTTC.

The CDR3, as DNA: TGTGCCAGTGGAATGCTAGCTGAGCAGTTCTTC. Encoded protein: CASGMLAEQFF. V is TRBV6-1 and J is TRBJ2-1, with a tentative D call TRBD2 (5 bases). The CDR3 sequence is 11 residues long. Trimming pared 9 bases from V and 9 bases from J, leaving 12 bases between. Germline V gene sequence: CDR1 MNHNS, CDR2 SASEGT.

This rearrangement joins TRBV14 to TRBJ2-7, with D tentatively TRBD2 (5 bases). This CDR3 has 13 amino acids. Between the trimmed V and J ends, which lost 2 bases and 9 bases, there was a span of 14 bases. Germline V gene sequence: CDR1 SGHDN, CDR2 FVKESK. The CDR3 DNA reads as TGTGCCAGCAGCCAACGCGGGTGGAATGTGCAGTACTTC. Encoded protein: CASSQRGWNVQYF.